These 7 T cell receptor beta chains came from one sample sequenced in a study of cytomegalovirus exposure and HLA in healthy donors. PCR primers comprised 60 Vbeta and 13 Jbeta primers. Sequenced by immunoSEQ multiplex PCR; TCRdb stores in-frame clones only, minus some. Here the sample spans under 200,000 clones, around 75% being singletons. Sequenced: PBMCs. These receptors were obtained from a human donor in good health.

This chain links TRBV4-2 with TRBJ2-1, with TRBD2 as a possible D gene (6 bases). This CDR3 spans 16 amino acids. Germline V gives CDR1 LGHNA, CDR2 YNFKEQ. V was trimmed by 0 bases and J by 5 bases, leaving 14 bases between them. CDR3 bases: TGTGCCAGCAGCCAAGAAATCGGACTAAAAAACAATGAGCAGTTCTTC. Translated: CASSQEIGLKNNEQFF.

The chain employs TRBV10-1 and TRBJ2-3; 9 positions match TRBD2. The germline V gene encodes CDR1 WNHNN and CDR2 SYGVQD (reference sequence). The J segment lost 2 bases and the V segment lost 4 bases, leaving 4 bases of the junction unmatched. The CDR3 spans 15 residues. CDR3 in amino acids: CASSVRGGSTDTQYF. CDR3 bases: TGCGCCAGCAGTGTGCGGGGGGGGTCCACAGATACGCAGTATTTT.

The chain uses TRBV13 and TRBJ1-1; D is unclear. The CDR3 totals 13 residues. Germline values: CDR1 PRHDT, CDR2 FYEKMQ (reference sequence). V was clipped by 1 base and J by 0 bases, with 3 bases between them. The CDR3 DNA is TGTGCCAGCAGCTTAGTTATGAACACTGAAGCTTTCTTT. This codes for CASSLVMNTEAFF. The variable domain in full, with the rest retrieved from reference TRBV13 and TRBJ1-1, is AAGVIQSPRHLIKEKRETATLKCYPIPRHDTVYWYQQGPGQDPQFLISFYEKMQSDKGSIPDRFSAQQFSDYHSELNMSSLELGDSALYFCASSLVMNTEAFFGQGTRLTVV.

The J gene is TRBJ1-6, the V gene TRBV27, with TRBD1 identical over 7 bases. Per the germline V gene, CDR1 is MNHEY and CDR2 is SMNVEV (reference sequence). This CDR3 is built from 14 residues. After removal of 6 bases from V and 7 bases from J, the junction contained 6 bases not matched to a gene. The CDR3 spells CASRLRGLNSPLHF. The CDR3, as DNA: TGTGCCAGCAGACTCAGGGGGTTGAATTCACCCCTCCACTTT.

This clone was observed once. The V gene is TRBV5-1, the J gene TRBJ2-3; TRBD2 agrees at 10 bases. This CDR3 comprises 14 residues. V trimming: 7 bases; J trimming: 2 bases; junction bases outside the gene matches: 4. Germline assignment: CDR1 SGHRS and CDR2 YFSETQ. In DNA, the CDR3 is TGCGCCAGCCGGACTAGCGGAAACACAGATACGCAGTATTTT. It specifies CASRTSGNTDTQYF.

The chain couples TRBV4-3 to TRBJ2-1; TRBD2 might be the D (7 bases). The CDR3 extends over 15 amino acids. Germline V gene lookup returns CDR1 LGHNA and CDR2 YSLEER. Trimming removed 0 bases from V and 6 bases from J, with 12 bases in between. This CDR3 reads CASSQDRAGANEQFF. The DNA for the CDR3 is TGCGCCAGCAGCCAAGATAGGGCGGGGGCCAATGAGCAGTTCTTC.

V gene TRBV9 combines with J gene TRBJ2-1; 9 bases map to TRBD1. From germline, CDR1 is SGDLS and CDR2 YYNGEE. This CDR3 is 15 amino acids long. V lost 0 bases to trimming and J lost 8 bases; unmatched junction nucleotides: 6. In nucleotides, the CDR3 is TGTGCCAGCAGCGTAGAGGACAGGGGTGTGGATGAGCAGTTCTTC. Protein product: CASSVEDRGVDEQFF.